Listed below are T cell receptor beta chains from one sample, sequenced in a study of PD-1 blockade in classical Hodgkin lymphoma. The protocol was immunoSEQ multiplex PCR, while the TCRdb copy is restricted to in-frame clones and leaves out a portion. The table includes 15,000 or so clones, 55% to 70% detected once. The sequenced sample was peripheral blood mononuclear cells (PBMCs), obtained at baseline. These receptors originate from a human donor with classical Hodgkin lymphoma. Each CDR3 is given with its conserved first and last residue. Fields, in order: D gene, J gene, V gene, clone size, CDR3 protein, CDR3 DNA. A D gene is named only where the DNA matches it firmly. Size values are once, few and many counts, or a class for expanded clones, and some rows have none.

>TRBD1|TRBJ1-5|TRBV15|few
CATSPGTGPNQPQHF
TGTGCCACCAGTCCCGGGACAGGGCCCAATCAGCCCCAGCATTTT
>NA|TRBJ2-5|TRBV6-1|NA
CASRPQGRVEETQYF
TGTGCCAGCAGGCCTCAAGGAAGGGTAGAAGAGACCCAGTACTTC
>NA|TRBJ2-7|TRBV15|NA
CATSRDPRRSGKYEQYF
TGTGCCACCAGCAGAGATCCGCGACGGTCGGGGAAGTACGAGCAGTACTTC
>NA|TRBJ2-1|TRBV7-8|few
CASSLGSWEQFF
TGTGCCAGCAGCTTAGGGTCTTGGGAGCAGTTCTTC
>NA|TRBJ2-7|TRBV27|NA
CASGFYEQYF
TGTGCCAGCGGCTTCTACGAGCAGTACTTC
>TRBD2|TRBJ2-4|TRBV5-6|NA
CASSWTSGLAKNIQYF
TGTGCCAGCAGCTGGACTAGCGGGCTAGCCAAAAACATTCAGTACTTC
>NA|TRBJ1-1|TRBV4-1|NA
CASRSVTGSGTEAFF
TGCGCCAGCAGGAGCGTTACAGGGAGTGGCACTGAAGCTTTCTTT
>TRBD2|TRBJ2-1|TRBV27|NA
CASSSSGAWLDEQFF
TGTGCCAGCAGCTCGAGCGGGGCCTGGCTTGATGAGCAGTTCTTC
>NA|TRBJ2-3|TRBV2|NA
CASSGYGGTSTDTQYF
TGTGCCAGCAGTGGGTATGGCGGGACTAGCACAGATACGCAGTATTTT
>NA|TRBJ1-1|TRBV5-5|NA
CASRLTGDMNTEAFF
TGTGCCAGCAGGTTGACAGGAGATATGAACACTGAAGCTTTCTTT
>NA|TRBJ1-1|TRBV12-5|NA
CASGEQGSEAFF
TGTGCTAGTGGTGAACAGGGTTCTGAAGCTTTCTTT
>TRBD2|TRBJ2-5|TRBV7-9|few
CASSTGGAQYF
TGTGCCAGCAGCACCGGGGGGGCCCAGTACTTC
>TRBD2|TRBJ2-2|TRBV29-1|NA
CSVEYESSGMSSTGELFF
TGCAGCGTTGAATACGAAAGTAGCGGGATGAGTAGCACCGGGGAGCTGTTTTTT
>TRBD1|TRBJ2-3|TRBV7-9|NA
CASSADRVTDTQYF
TGTGCCAGCAGCGCCGACAGGGTCACAGATACGCAGTATTTT
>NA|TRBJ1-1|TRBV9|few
CASSPGPGTEAFF
TGTGCCAGCAGCCCCGGCCCTGGGACTGAAGCTTTCTTT
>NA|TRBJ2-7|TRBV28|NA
CASRRGRAGPYEQYF
TGTGCCAGCCGTCGGGGTCGGGCTGGCCCCTACGAGCAGTACTTC
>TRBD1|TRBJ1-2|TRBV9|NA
CASSVGAQGARYGYTF
TGTGCCAGCAGCGTAGGAGCACAGGGGGCGCGGTATGGCTACACCTTC
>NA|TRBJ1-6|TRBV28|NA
CASSLRQWGRDNSPLHF
TGTGCCAGCAGTTTAAGGCAGTGGGGGCGCGATAATTCACCCCTCCACTTT
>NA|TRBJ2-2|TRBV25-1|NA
CASREDLWGGGELFF
TGTGCCAGCAGGGAAGACCTTTGGGGAGGCGGGGAGCTGTTTTTT
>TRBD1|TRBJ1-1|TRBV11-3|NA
CASSLGTGSPTEAFF
TGTGCCAGCAGCTTGGGGACAGGCTCCCCCACTGAAGCTTTCTTT
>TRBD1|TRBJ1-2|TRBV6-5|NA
CASSYGQGARYGYTF
TGTGCCAGCAGTTACGGACAGGGGGCGCGTTATGGCTACACCTTC
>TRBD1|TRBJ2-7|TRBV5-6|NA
CASSSGQGADIYEQYF
TGTGCCAGCAGCTCGGGACAGGGGGCGGATATATACGAGCAGTACTTC
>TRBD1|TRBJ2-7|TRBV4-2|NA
CASSHSKDRGTYEQYF
TGTGCCAGCAGCCATTCTAAGGACAGGGGAACATACGAGCAGTACTTC
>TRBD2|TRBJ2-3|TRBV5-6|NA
CASSQGLAEPDTQYF
TGTGCCAGCAGCCAGGGACTAGCGGAGCCAGATACGCAGTATTTT
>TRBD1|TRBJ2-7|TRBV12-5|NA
CASGFSLIPPGQGARCGFLEQYF
TGTGCTAGTGGTTTCTCCCTCATTCCACCGGGACAGGGGGCTAGGTGCGGGTTTTTGGAGCAGTACTTC